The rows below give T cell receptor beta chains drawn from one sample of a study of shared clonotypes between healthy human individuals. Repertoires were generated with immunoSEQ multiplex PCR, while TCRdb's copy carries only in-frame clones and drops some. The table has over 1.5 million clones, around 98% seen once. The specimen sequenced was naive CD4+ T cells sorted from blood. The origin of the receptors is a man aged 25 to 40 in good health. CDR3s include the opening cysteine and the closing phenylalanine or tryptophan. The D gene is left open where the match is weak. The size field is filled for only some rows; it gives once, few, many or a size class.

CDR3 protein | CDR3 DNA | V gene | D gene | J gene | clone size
CASSFRGPEETQYF | TGTGCCAGCTCATTCAGGGGCCCCGAAGAGACCCAGTACTTC | TRBV18 | NA | TRBJ2-5 | NA
CASSPGRPLNTEAFF | TGTGCCAGCAGTCCAGGAAGACCTTTGAACACTGAAGCTTTCTTT | TRBV7-9 | NA | TRBJ1-1 | NA
CASRGQTLTGELFF | TGTGCCAGTCGGGGTCAGACATTAACCGGGGAGCTGTTTTTT | TRBV19 | NA | TRBJ2-2 | NA
CASSQDLRLQEYF | TGCGCCAGCAGCCAAGATCTGCGGCTTCAAGAGTACTTC | TRBV4-1 | NA | TRBJ2-7 | NA
CASRRPDRGPYEQYF | TGTGCCAGCAGGAGACCAGACAGGGGACCCTACGAGCAGTACTTC | TRBV6-5 | TRBD1 | TRBJ2-7 | NA
CASSESGNNYEQYF | TGTGCCAGCAGCGAAAGCGGGAATAACTACGAGCAGTACTTC | TRBV9 | TRBD2 | TRBJ2-7 | NA
CASSLVGGGTDTQYF | TGCGCCAGCAGCTTGGTTGGGGGTGGCACAGATACGCAGTATTTT | TRBV5-1 | NA | TRBJ2-3 | NA
CATSRAPGEGNEQFF | TGTGCCACCAGCAGAGCGCCAGGGGAGGGCAATGAGCAGTTCTTC | TRBV15 | NA | TRBJ2-1 | NA
CASSRFPGTGSYNEQFF | TGTGCCAGCAGCAGATTTCCCGGGACTGGCTCCTACAATGAGCAGTTCTTC | TRBV7-9 | NA | TRBJ2-1 | once
CASRGQANTEAFF | TGTGCCAGCAGGGGACAGGCGAACACTGAAGCTTTCTTT | TRBV2 | TRBD1 | TRBJ1-1 | NA
CASSQKSPAGQGAAWQFF | TGCGCCAGCAGCCAAAAAAGCCCCGCCGGACAGGGGGCAGCGTGGCAGTTCTTC | TRBV4-1 | TRBD1 | TRBJ2-1 | NA
CASSLVPYNEQFF | TGTGCCAGCAGCTTAGTTCCCTACAATGAGCAGTTCTTC | TRBV7-6 | NA | TRBJ2-1 | NA
CAISPGRTLGDTQYF | TGTGCCATCAGTCCCGGACGGACGCTGGGAGATACGCAGTATTTT | TRBV10-3 | NA | TRBJ2-3 | NA
CASSPTTGTPSNQPQHF | TGTGCCAGCTCCCCAACGACCGGGACACCTAGCAATCAGCCCCAGCATTTT | TRBV18 | NA | TRBJ1-5 | NA
CASSLVEFYNEQFF | TGTGCCAGCAGCTTAGTTGAGTTCTACAATGAGCAGTTCTTC | TRBV7-6 | NA | TRBJ2-1 | NA
CASSVEIGRETQYF | TGTGCCAGCAGCGTAGAGATCGGGAGAGAGACCCAGTACTTC | TRBV9 | NA | TRBJ2-5 | NA
CASSPPGQGYNEQFF | TGTGCCAGCAGCCCCCCGGGACAAGGCTACAATGAGCAGTTCTTC | TRBV7-9 | NA | TRBJ2-1 | NA
CASSRSRVDETQYF | TGCGCCAGCAGCAGAAGCAGGGTCGATGAGACCCAGTACTTC | TRBV5-1 | NA | TRBJ2-5 | NA
CSVYLAGERQETQYF | TGCAGCGTTTACCTAGCGGGAGAGCGCCAAGAGACCCAGTACTTC | TRBV29-1 | TRBD2 | TRBJ2-5 | NA
CASSKTRDEQFF | TGCGCCAGCAGTAAGACTAGAGATGAGCAGTTCTTC | TRBV10-1 | NA | TRBJ2-1 | NA
CASSPTGTRSGNTIYF | TGTGCCAGCAGCCCGACCGGGACCCGCTCTGGAAACACCATATATTTT | TRBV5-5 | NA | TRBJ1-3 | NA
CASSVGQGRTNEKLFF | TGTGCCAGCAGCGTGGGACAGGGTAGAACTAATGAAAAACTGTTTTTT | TRBV9 | TRBD1 | TRBJ1-4 | NA
CSARSGQANTEAFF | TGCAGCGCCCGAAGCGGACAGGCGAACACTGAAGCTTTCTTT | TRBV29-1 | TRBD1 | TRBJ1-1 | NA
CASSKTGRQYF | TGTGCCAGTAGTAAGACAGGGCGGCAGTACTTC | TRBV19 | TRBD1 | TRBJ2-7 | NA
CASSSDRATDTQYF | TGCGCCAGCAGTTCTGACAGGGCCACAGATACGCAGTATTTT | TRBV10-1 | TRBD1 | TRBJ2-3 | NA
CASSPRGQETQYF | TGTGCCAGCAGCCCTAGGGGTCAAGAGACCCAGTACTTC | TRBV5-5 | NA | TRBJ2-5 | NA
CASSIHRESGELFF | TGTGCCAGTAGTATTCACAGGGAGTCTGGGGAGCTGTTTTTT | TRBV19 | NA | TRBJ2-2 | NA
CAILKDRGKYEQYF | TGTGCCATTTTAAAGGACAGGGGGAAATACGAGCAGTACTTC | TRBV10-3 | TRBD1 | TRBJ2-7 | NA
CASSLAGGGSWADTQYF | TGTGCCAGCAGCTTGGCCGGGGGAGGTTCCTGGGCAGATACGCAGTATTTT | TRBV5-4 | NA | TRBJ2-3 | NA
CAISSRGEQFF | TGTGCCATCAGCTCTAGGGGTGAGCAGTTCTTC | TRBV10-3 | NA | TRBJ2-1 | NA
CASSPRRLAGGRDNEQFF | TGTGCCAGCAGCCCGCGTCGACTAGCGGGAGGCCGGGACAATGAGCAGTTCTTC | TRBV7-7 | TRBD2 | TRBJ2-1 | NA
CASSRDRGNEQFF | TGTGCCAGCTCGCGAGACAGGGGGAATGAGCAGTTCTTC | TRBV18 | TRBD1 | TRBJ2-1 | NA
CASSYTGVRYNEQFF | TGTGCCAGCAGTTATACAGGGGTGCGTTACAATGAGCAGTTCTTC | TRBV28 | TRBD1 | TRBJ2-1 | NA
CASRGGAGWETQYF | TGTGCCAGCAGAGGTGGGGCAGGGTGGGAGACCCAGTACTTC | TRBV2 | NA | TRBJ2-5 | NA
CASSVTGGSYNEQFF | TGTGCCAGTAGTGTGACAGGCGGATCTTACAATGAGCAGTTCTTC | TRBV19 | NA | TRBJ2-1 | NA
CAIQGEVHTEAFF | TGTGCCATCCAGGGGGAAGTTCACACTGAAGCTTTCTTT | TRBV10-3 | TRBD1 | TRBJ1-1 | NA
CASSLVPDRELFF | TGCGCCAGCAGCTTGGTCCCCGATCGGGAGCTGTTTTTT | TRBV5-1 | NA | TRBJ2-2 | NA
CASSLGLTAYEQYF | TGTGCCAGCAGCTTGGGCCTCACAGCCTACGAGCAGTACTTC | TRBV7-8 | NA | TRBJ2-7 | NA
CASSLDSWESEQYF | TGTGCCAGCAGCTTAGATTCTTGGGAGAGCGAGCAGTACTTC | TRBV11-3 | NA | TRBJ2-7 | NA
CASSYSPGESNQPQHF | TGTGCCAGCAGTTACTCTCCCGGGGAGAGCAATCAGCCCCAGCATTTT | TRBV6-6 | NA | TRBJ1-5 | NA
CASSLDPVSTEAFF | TGCGCCAGCAGCTTGGACCCGGTGAGCACTGAAGCTTTCTTT | TRBV5-1 | NA | TRBJ1-1 | NA
CASSWDRDFNYGYTF | TGTGCCAGCAGCTGGGACAGGGACTTTAACTATGGCTACACCTTC | TRBV5-5 | TRBD1 | TRBJ1-2 | NA
CASSLASGQETQYF | TGTGCCAGCAGCTTGGCTAGCGGACAAGAGACCCAGTACTTC | TRBV7-2 | TRBD2 | TRBJ2-5 | once
CSVSELLDNEQFF | TGCAGCGTTTCAGAGCTCCTTGACAATGAGCAGTTCTTC | TRBV29-1 | NA | TRBJ2-1 | once
CASKHSPTASYEQYF | TGTGCCAGCAAACACAGTCCAACTGCCTCCTACGAGCAGTACTTC | TRBV2 | NA | TRBJ2-7 | NA
CASSEQRIITEAFF | TGTGCCAGCAGTGAACAGCGAATAATCACTGAAGCTTTCTTT | TRBV6-1 | NA | TRBJ1-1 | NA
CASSASGGVYEQYF | TGCGCCAGCAGCGCCTCCGGGGGGGTCTACGAGCAGTACTTC | TRBV5-1 | TRBD2 | TRBJ2-7 | NA
CASSAPSAYEQFF | TGTGCCAGCAGCGCCCCTAGCGCCTATGAGCAGTTCTTC | TRBV13 | NA | TRBJ2-1 | NA
CASSLTGGGSYNEQFF | TGTGCCAGCTCGCTTACAGGGGGAGGCTCCTACAATGAGCAGTTCTTC | TRBV18 | TRBD1 | TRBJ2-1 | NA
CASSKEFLAGLAKNIQYF | TGTGCCAGCAGCAAAGAATTCCTGGCAGGACTAGCCAAAAACATTCAGTACTTC | TRBV21-1 | NA | TRBJ2-4 | NA
CASSYSSNTQYF | TGTGCCAGCAGTTACTCGTCGAATACGCAGTATTTT | TRBV6-6 | NA | TRBJ2-3 | NA
CASSGQGSGYTF | TGCGCCAGCAGCGGACAGGGGAGTGGCTACACCTTC | TRBV10-2 | TRBD1 | TRBJ1-2 | NA
CASRDSSVAFSYEQYF | TGCGCCAGCCGGGACAGCTCAGTCGCGTTCTCCTACGAGCAGTACTTC | TRBV10-1 | TRBD1 | TRBJ2-7 | NA